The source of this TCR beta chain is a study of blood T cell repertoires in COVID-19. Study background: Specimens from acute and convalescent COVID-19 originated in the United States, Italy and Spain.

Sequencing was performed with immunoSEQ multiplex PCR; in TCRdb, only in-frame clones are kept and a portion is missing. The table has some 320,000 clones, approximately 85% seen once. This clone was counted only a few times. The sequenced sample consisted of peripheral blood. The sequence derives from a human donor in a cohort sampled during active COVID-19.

The CDR3 reads CASSLGGFGQPQHF. The CDR3, as DNA: TGTGCCAGCAGCTTAGGGGGCTTCGGTCAGCCCCAGCATTTT. This rearrangement joins TRBV7-9 to TRBJ1-5, with a possible D match to TRBD1 (5 bases). Looked up from germline, CDR1 is SEHNR and CDR2 is FQNEAQ (reference sequence). CDR3 length: 14 amino acids. The V end was cut by 1 base, the J end by 6 bases, with 10 bases between.